Here is one TCR beta chain with its context. Its antigen is undetermined. The assay was immunoSEQ multiplex PCR, and TCRdb's table has in-frame clones only and misses some. This table has approximately 65,000 clones, roughly 96% appearing once. These data are taken from a study of cytomegalovirus exposure and HLA in healthy donors. Study results and caveats: Cytomegalovirus association was assigned to 170 or so TCR beta chains. First-cohort TCR clusters were later found to tend to co-occur in the 120 or so validation repertoires.

Trimming removed 3 bases from V and 7 bases from J, with 7 bases in between. The CDR3 is made up of 11 amino acids. Germline CDR1 SQVTM, CDR2 ANQGSEA. Source material: PBMCs. This sequence joins TRBV29-1 and TRBJ2-4; D is unclear. The receptor was isolated from a man between 18 and 35 years old in good health and CMV-seronegative. Here the CDR3 reads CSVDSRNIQYF. CDR3 coding DNA: TGCAGCGTTGATTCTAGGAACATTCAGTACTTC.